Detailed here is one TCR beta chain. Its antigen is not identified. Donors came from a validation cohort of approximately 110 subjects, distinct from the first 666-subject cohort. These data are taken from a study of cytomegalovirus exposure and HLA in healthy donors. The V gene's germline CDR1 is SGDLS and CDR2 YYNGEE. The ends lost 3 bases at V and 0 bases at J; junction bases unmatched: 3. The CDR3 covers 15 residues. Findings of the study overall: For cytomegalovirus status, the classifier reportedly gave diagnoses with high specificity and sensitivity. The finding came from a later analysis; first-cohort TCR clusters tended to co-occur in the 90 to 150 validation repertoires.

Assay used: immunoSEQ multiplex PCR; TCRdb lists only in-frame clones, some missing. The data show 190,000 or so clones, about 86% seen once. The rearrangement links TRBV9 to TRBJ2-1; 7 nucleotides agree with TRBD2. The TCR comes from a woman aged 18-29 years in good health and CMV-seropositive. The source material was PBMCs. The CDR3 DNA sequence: TGTGCCAGCAGCGGAAGCGGGGACTCCTACAATGAGCAGTTCTTC. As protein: CASSGSGDSYNEQFF. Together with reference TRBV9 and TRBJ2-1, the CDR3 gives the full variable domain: DSGVTQTPKHLITATGQRVTLRCSPRSGDLSVYWYQQSLDQGLQFLIQYYNGEERAKGNILERFSAQQFPDLHSELNLSSLELGDSALYFCASSGSGDSYNEQFFGPGTRLTVL.